A selection of T cell receptor beta chains follows, all from one sample in a study of regulatory T cells in long-lasting Graves disease. Each CDR3 protein gets one entry after TCRdb re-called the multiplex PCR reads with MiXCR. The table has about 300,000 distinct CDR3 sequences, 15% to 20% seen once. Here the sequenced sample was peripheral blood mononuclear cells (PBMCs), taken at new diagnosis, from a patient treated with antithyroid drugs. The receptors stem from a female donor with Graves disease. The CDR3 runs from the conserved cysteine through the conserved F or W. A D gene is named only where the DNA matches it firmly.

TRBV5-5	TRBJ2-1	TRBD1	CASTAGTGGFNEQFF
TRBV7-9	TRBJ2-1	NA	CASTRDPHNEQFF
TRBV20-1	TRBJ2-5	NA	CSAQNGEETQYF
TRBV11-2	TRBJ2-3	TRBD2	CASSTTSGGITDTQYF
TRBV27	TRBJ2-5	TRBD1	CASSPAGQGKKTQYF
TRBV7-2	TRBJ2-1	TRBD2	CASISLAGGNEQFF
TRBV28	TRBJ2-3	NA	CASSRGGGADTQYF
TRBV12-3/TRBV12-4	TRBJ2-1	TRBD1	CASSFMGQGFYEQFF
TRBV25-1	TRBJ2-7	NA	CASSEWVGPYEQYF
TRBV7-2	TRBJ2-7	TRBD2	CASSFIPGVAGYEQYF
TRBV10-3	TRBJ1-5	NA	CAISESRGRDQPQHF
TRBV3-1	TRBJ1-2	TRBD1	CASSKGTGSLVYGYTF
TRBV10-3	TRBJ2-7	NA	CAISESPTAAYEQYF
TRBV19	TRBJ2-2	NA	CASSIDLETVSAGELFF
TRBV12-5	TRBJ1-5	TRBD1	CASSTRGGLNQPQHF
TRBV3-1	TRBJ2-3	NA	CASSQVWSGADTQYF
TRBV7-2	TRBJ2-7	NA	CASSLAKVGGPYYEQYF
TRBV20-1	TRBJ2-5	NA	CSARALRLGETQYF
TRBV5-1	TRBJ2-7	NA	CASSLERIPGEQYF
TRBV3-1	TRBJ2-7	NA	CASSQDLGSNYEQYF
TRBV7-9	TRBJ2-2	TRBD2	CASSLATGGRATTGELFF
TRBV6-1	TRBJ2-7	NA	CASSPMEVSEQYF
TRBV18	TRBJ1-3	NA	CASSPPGGTGNTIYF
TRBV19	TRBJ1-3	NA	CASTLGAVNRDTIYF
TRBV3-1	TRBJ2-1	TRBD2	CASSQILAGANEQFF
TRBV28	TRBJ1-4	NA	CASSASPREKLFF
TRBV20-1	TRBJ1-2	NA	CSARLGGPGYTF
TRBV24-1	TRBJ2-1	NA	CATSDGYNEQFF
TRBV11-3	TRBJ1-2	TRBD1	CASSFQDRGYDYTF
TRBV2	TRBJ2-7	TRBD2	CASRDYTYEQYF
TRBV9	TRBJ2-7	NA	CASSATEAHEQYF
TRBV7-9	TRBJ2-4	NA	CASSLFPGRAKNIQYF
TRBV10-3	TRBJ2-2	TRBD1	CAISGQGKSGELFF
TRBV5-4	TRBJ1-5	NA	CASSPGRDAQPHHF
TRBV7-2	TRBJ1-2	TRBD1	CASSLGGQTLRIYGYTF
TRBV6-1	TRBJ1-2	NA	CASRAGWDGYTF
TRBV6-5	TRBJ1-2	NA	CASSYGQGTGYTF
TRBV5-6	TRBJ2-7	TRBD1	CASSLGTGEIYEQYF
TRBV25-1	TRBJ1-2	NA	CASSEVGGYTF
TRBV19	TRBJ2-1	TRBD1	CASRGTGGEQFF